This T cell receptor (beta chain) was profiled in a study of T cell responses to AZD1222 COVID-19 vaccine. Across the whole study: It was second doses at about 4 or about 12 weeks that were pooled.

The CDR3 covers 18 residues. The V gene lost 0 bases and the J gene lost 1 base, with 16 bases spanning the gap. The germline V gene encodes CDR1 LGHNA and CDR2 YNFKEQ. Assay used: immunoSEQ multiplex PCR; TCRdb lists only in-frame clones, some missing. Among fewer than 150,000 clones listed, 90% were seen once. Whole-study results and caveats: Possibly, clonal diversity was underestimated; donors were largely white British and included more females. Of the AZD1222 recipients, only 5 to 7 were seropositive at baseline.

Comments on this clone: Its antigen is not known.

The sample was peripheral blood, taken on day 0 of AZD1222 vaccination. The source is an adult in good health. The rearrangement uses TRBV4-2 and TRBJ1-3; D is uncertain. The CDR3 DNA sequence: TGTGCCAGCAGCCAAGATAATGAGAGGAGACTGTCTGGAAACACCATATATTTT. Translated: CASSQDNERRLSGNTIYF.